This T cell receptor beta chain was sequenced in a study of response to subunit inactivated influenza vaccine. TCRdb analysed the RT-PCR reads with MiXCR anew, one entry per CDR3 protein. Among some 570,000 distinct CDR3 sequences listed, 11% were seen once. CDR1 and CDR2 (germline): SGHKS, YYEKEE (reference sequence). The CDR3 has 16 amino acids. V gave up 5 bases and J gave up 1 base, with 15 bases separating them. This same sample was also taken into another study, of T cells expressing NK-cell markers. From that second work: As the method of synthesis, 5'RACE template switching with UMIs yielded TCR beta cDNA. All TCR beta repertoires analysed originated from sorted CD3+CD56+NKG2C+, CD3+CD56+NKG2C- and CD3+CD56-NKG2C+ T cells. Eight donors were sequenced, of whom seven were HCMV-seropositive, while the remaining one was HCMV-seronegative. It is unclear if expanded NKG2C-expressing clones target HCMV antigens.

The clonotype originates from a man aged 45 to 65 who received an inactivated influenza vaccine. J is TRBJ2-2 and V is TRBV5-5; tentatively, D is TRBD1 (6 bases). The material was PBMCs from blood, obtained on the day of vaccination. The CDR3 loop is CASSLSGTQNTGELFF. Written as DNA, the CDR3 is TGTGCCAGCAGTTTGTCCGGGACACAGAACACCGGGGAGCTGTTTTTT.